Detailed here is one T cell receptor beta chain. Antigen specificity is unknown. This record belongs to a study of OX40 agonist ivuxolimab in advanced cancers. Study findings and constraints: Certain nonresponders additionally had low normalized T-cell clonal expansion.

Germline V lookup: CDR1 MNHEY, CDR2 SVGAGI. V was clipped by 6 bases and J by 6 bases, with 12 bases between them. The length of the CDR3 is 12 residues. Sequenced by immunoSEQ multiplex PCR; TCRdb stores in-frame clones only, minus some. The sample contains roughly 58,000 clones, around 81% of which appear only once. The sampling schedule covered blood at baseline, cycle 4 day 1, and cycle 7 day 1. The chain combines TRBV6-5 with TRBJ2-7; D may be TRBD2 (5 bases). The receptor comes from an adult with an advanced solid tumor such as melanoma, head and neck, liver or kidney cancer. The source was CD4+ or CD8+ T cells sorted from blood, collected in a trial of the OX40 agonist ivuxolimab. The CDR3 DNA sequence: TGTGCCAGCAGCGGGGTTGCGCGCGAGCAGTACTTC. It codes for CASSGVAREQYF.